Reported below is one T cell receptor (beta chain). Its antigen remains unidentified. No base qualities exist here, and no much larger clone lies one base off it. Participants in the prospective study were aged roughly 18 to 100 years, lived in more than 20 United States geographic areas, and enrolled through a virtual design. To assign participants to cohorts, the prospective study relied on clinical history that participants themselves reported in a screening survey and a study questionnaire. In the prospective study, whole blood, serum and a nasopharyngeal or oropharyngeal swab were collected from each participant by mobile phlebotomists. Prospective study participants could optionally give additional blood draws and questionnaires over an approximately two-month period. Before DNA extraction, prospective study blood samples were shipped either frozen or at room temperature. These data belong to a study of blood T cell repertoires in COVID-19 (dated by TCRdb to 2018 to 2021). Regarding the complete study: Recovered participants in ImmuneRACE Cohort 3 were defined by two consecutive negative NP/OP PCR tests, clearance by a healthcare professional, or resolution of symptoms. Samples came from the ongoing ImmuneRACE study (first 160 participants) plus 1,254 subjects from 6 global collaborators. The material from the prospective study consisted of cDNA or gDNA derived from T cells, B-cell-depleted T cells, or PBMCs. Samples covering the acute and convalescent phases of COVID-19 were provided by collaborators in the United States, Italy and Spain. The sample metadata nearly always contained a de-identified subject ID, COVID-19 status, age in years and sex. Where available, HLA class I and class II types were obtained from metadata supplied by the sample provider rather than from assay-based typing. The dataset comprised deeply sampled blood TCRbeta repertoires from subjects exposed to, actively infected with, or recovered from COVID-19. The repertoires were released in a freely available public database meant as a resource for research on the immune response to SARS-CoV-2. The investigation overall reported the following: The amount of clinical and demographic metadata varied by source and participant and was provided uncurated.

TCRbeta CDR3 regions were amplified from genomic DNA using the immunoSEQ Assay, a bias-controlled multiplex PCR. The study's own analysis went as follows. The number of nucleated cells in each sample was estimated by amplification of reference gene primers within the assay. Sequence reads were collapsed and filtered to measure the absolute abundance of every unique TCRbeta CDR3 rearrangement. For each sample, productive Simpson clonality was calculated as the square root of Simpson's diversity index across productive rearrangements. Here the immuneACCESS table is served through TCRdb, limited to in-frame sequences with V and J called. Missing clones are a known gap in these copies; in checked studies unresolved V genes cover under half, and the rest lacks a known reason. Clone size and the V and J calls come from that table; the DNA yielded D and trimming. Recorded for this sample are some 160,000 clones; roughly 85% of them occurred a single time. Jointly, the top ten make up 19% of the sample.

This receptor was identified in a woman aged 70 to 79 in a cohort exposed to, infected with or recovered from COVID-19 (not recorded which). Sequences were obtained from PBMCs or T cells enriched from blood (not recorded which).

Read as DNA, the sequence is TGCGCCAGCAGCTTGGGGGGGACTCGGGGAGAGACCCAGTACTTC. Its protein reads: CASSLGGTRGETQYF. The chain joins TRBV5-1 to TRBJ2-5, with TRBD2 perhaps the D gene, on 6 matching bases. Sequences SGHRS (CDR1) and YFSETQ (CDR2) are obtained from the germline V gene. From the cysteine up to the phenylalanine, the CDR3 has a length of 15 residues. Only CDR3 DNA remains: 45 bases, in frame from the first base. V drops 0 bases and J drops 4 bases, leaving 13 bases in between.